This T cell receptor beta chain was identified in a study of T cell responses to AZD1222 COVID-19 vaccine. Study-level findings and limits: CD4 TCRs covered the whole spike, strongest at regions 160-218 and 743-854.

Details on this clone: What it recognizes is unknown.

This CDR3 is 14 amino acids long. Germline V gene sequence: CDR1 MNHEY, CDR2 SVGAGI. V dropped 6 bases and J dropped 5 bases, with 13 bases sitting between them. TCRdb keeps only in-frame clones here, not all; method: immunoSEQ multiplex PCR. This sample has 150,000 to 200,000 clones, with about 92% found just once. The starting material was peripheral blood, obtained on day 0 of AZD1222 vaccination. The sequence came from an adult in good health. The chain combines TRBV6-5 with TRBJ2-2; tentatively, D is TRBD1 or TRBD2 (6 bases each). The CDR3 nucleotides are TGTGCCAGCAGCGTGGGGGGCCGGACCGGGGAGCTGTTTTTT. It codes for CASSVGGRTGELFF.